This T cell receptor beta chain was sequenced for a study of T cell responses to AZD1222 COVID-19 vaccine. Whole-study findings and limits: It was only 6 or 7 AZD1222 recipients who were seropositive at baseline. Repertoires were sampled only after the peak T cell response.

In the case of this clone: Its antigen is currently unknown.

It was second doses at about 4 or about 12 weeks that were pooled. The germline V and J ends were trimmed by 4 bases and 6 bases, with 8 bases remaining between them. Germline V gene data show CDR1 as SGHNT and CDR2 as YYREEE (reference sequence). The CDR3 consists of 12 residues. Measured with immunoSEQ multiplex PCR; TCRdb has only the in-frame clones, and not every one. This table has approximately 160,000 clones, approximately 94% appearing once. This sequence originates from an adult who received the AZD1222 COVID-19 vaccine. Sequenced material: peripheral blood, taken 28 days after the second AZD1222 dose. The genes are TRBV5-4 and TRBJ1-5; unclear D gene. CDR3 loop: CASSIRGQPQHF. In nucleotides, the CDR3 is TGTGCCAGCAGCATTCGGGGTCAGCCCCAGCATTTT.